These T cell receptor beta chains were read from a single sample in a study of lymphopenia after photon versus proton radiotherapy. The table came from immunoSEQ multiplex PCR; TCRdb's copy has only in-frame clones and leaves some out. Among about 26,000 clones, 85% were seen once, and the ten largest hold roughly 5.2%. The sample consisted of peripheral blood, taken from a patient treated with photon-based radiotherapy. These receptors all come from a man in his thirties or forties with gastric cancer. The conserved cysteine and the conserved F or W are not part of the CDR3 here. Clone sizes are given selectively: once, few, many, or a class where the clone is expanded.

clone_size v_call cdr3_aa
. TRBV12-5 ASGLSGGVTDTQY
once TRBV7-2 ASSRGQGVEEKLF
. TRBV5-1 ASSLEGPGNSPLH
. TRBV6-1 ASIEGPGRYYGYT
few TRBV6-1 ASRFGPGAYGYT
few TRBV10-3 AISEMGTDTQY
. TRBV4-3 ASSQQPGTVNTDTQY
. TRBV28 ASSSPHTSAYEQY
. TRBV19 ASTPSGGTGELF
. TRBV7-3 ASSLGTSGADTQY
medium-sized TRBV10-1 ASSSGEIGELF
few TRBV18 ASSPFRDRGYEQY
. TRBV27 ASSSYLLFGAYEQY
. TRBV5-1 ASSSAVDSLGEKLF
. TRBV18 ASSPNRDSGNTIY
. TRBV6-5 ASSRLQGSPYEQY
. TRBV28 ASSLTWGEQY
. TRBV19 ASTSLGTDTQY
once TRBV5-1 ASSSPSLAGGPASTDTQY
few TRBV5-1 ASSSSGRGDQNTEAF